The 2 T cell receptor beta chains listed next were all sequenced from one sample in a study of shared clonotypes between healthy human individuals. Assay used: immunoSEQ multiplex PCR; TCRdb lists only in-frame clones, some missing. The table lists 2.3 million or so clones, approximately 95% of them singletons. The sequenced sample was naive CD4+ T cells from PBMCs. Subset: CD45RA+ positively selected. These receptors came from a man between 18 and 29 years old in good health. Some clones in this sample may be carry-over from other donors' samples.

The genes are TRBV7-8 and TRBJ2-5; either TRBD1 or TRBD2 may supply D (5 bases each). Looked up from germline, CDR1 is SGHVS and CDR2 is FQNEAQ. The CDR3 has 15 amino acids. V gave up 5 bases and J gave up 1 base, with 14 bases separating them. CDR3 bases: TGTGCCAGCAGCCGCCGCCGGGACCTCCAAGAGACCCAGTACTTC. Its translation: CASSRRRDLQETQYF. Full variable domain (missing parts from reference TRBV7-8 and TRBJ2-5): GAGVSQSPRYKVAKRGQDVALRCDPISGHVSLFWYQQALGQGPEFLTYFQNEAQLDKSGLPSDRFFAERPEGSVSTLKIQRTQQEDSAVYLCASSRRRDLQETQYFGPGTRLLVL.

The chain carries TRBV4-2 and TRBJ2-5, with 7 bases aligning to TRBD2. This CDR3 is 13 amino acids long. Germline CDR1 LGHNA, CDR2 YNFKEQ. The V gene end was trimmed by 4 bases and the J gene end by 4 bases; junction bases not matched to a gene: 3. The CDR3 protein is CASSRSGGETQYF. DNA of the CDR3: TGTGCCAGCAGCCGTTCGGGGGGAGAGACCCAGTACTTC.